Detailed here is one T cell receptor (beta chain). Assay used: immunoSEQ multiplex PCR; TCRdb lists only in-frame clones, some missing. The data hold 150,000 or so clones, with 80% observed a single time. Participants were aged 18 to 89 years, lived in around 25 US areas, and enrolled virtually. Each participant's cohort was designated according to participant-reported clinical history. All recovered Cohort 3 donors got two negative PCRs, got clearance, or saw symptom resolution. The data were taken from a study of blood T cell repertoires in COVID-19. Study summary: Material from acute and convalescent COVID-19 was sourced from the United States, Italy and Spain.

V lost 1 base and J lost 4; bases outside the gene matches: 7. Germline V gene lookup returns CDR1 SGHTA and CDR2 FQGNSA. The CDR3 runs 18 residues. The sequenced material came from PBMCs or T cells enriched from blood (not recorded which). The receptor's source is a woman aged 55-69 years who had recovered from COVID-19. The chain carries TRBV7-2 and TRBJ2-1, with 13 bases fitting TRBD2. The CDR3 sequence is CASSLDPLAGGLYNEQFF. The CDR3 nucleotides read TGTGCCAGCAGCTTAGATCCACTAGCGGGGGGGCTTTACAATGAGCAGTTCTTC.